Below are 14 T cell receptor beta chains sequenced from a single sample in a study of T-cell reconstitution after alpha-beta-depleted transplantation in children. A TCRbeta library incorporating unique molecular identifiers was prepared. TCRdb itself ran the PCR reads through MiXCR, one entry per CDR3 protein. This sample has about 200,000 distinct CDR3 sequences, with 5.5% to 7% found just once. The specimen was PBMCs, collected before TCRalphabeta/CD19-depleted stem cell transplant. These TCRs come from a girl under three years old with combined immunodeficiency, due to receive a stem cell transplant.

This clonotype occurred many times. The chain carries TRBV28 and TRBJ2-1, with 7 bases lining up with TRBD2. Trimming removed 6 bases from V and 6 bases from J; junction bases left unmatched: 14. From germline, CDR1 is MDHEN and CDR2 SYDVKM. This CDR3 has 16 residues. This CDR3 is CASSDTRRELFNEQFF. The CDR3 nucleotides read TGTGCCAGCAGCGACACCCGGCGGGAGCTGTTCAATGAGCAGTTCTTC.

Ten or more counts support this clonotype. The V call is TRBV15, the J call TRBJ1-1, with D perhaps matching TRBD1 (6 bases). The V end lost 3 bases, the J end lost 6 bases, and 14 bases lay between the germline ends. CDR1 and CDR2 (germline): LNHNV, YYDKDF (reference sequence). The CDR3 has 14 residues. CDR3 DNA: TGTGCCACCAGCAGTGACAGGATCGCCGCTGAAGCTTTCTTT. Translating it yields CATSSDRIAAEAFF. Using reference TRBV15 and TRBJ1-1 for the parts outside the CDR3, the full variable domain is DAMVIQNPRYQVTQFGKPVTLSCSQTLNHNVMYWYQQKSSQAPKLLFHYYDKDFNNEADTPDNFQSRRPNTSFCFLDIRSPGLGDTAMYLCATSSDRIAAEAFFGQGTRLTVV.

This clonotype has ten or more counts. For the CDR3, the DNA is TGTGCCAGCAGCTTAGTAGCTTATGGGGGGCTGAACACCGGGGAGCTGTTTTTT. Protein sequence: CASSLVAYGGLNTGELFF. The V call is TRBV11-3, the J call TRBJ2-2; D tentatively fits TRBD1 or TRBD2 (6 bases each). The CDR3 is made up of 18 amino acids. Germline CDR1 and CDR2: SGHNT and YENEEA. Trimming left V 1 base short and J 1 base short, with 16 bases between.

At least ten counts were recorded for this clonotype. This chain joins TRBV5-1 and TRBJ2-7; TRBD1 might be the D (6 bases). The CDR3 length is 14 residues. V dropped 3 bases and J dropped 2 bases, with 12 bases sitting between them. The germline V gene encodes CDR1 SGHRS and CDR2 YFSETQ. CDR3 bases: TGCGCCAGCAGCTCACGGGACACTCCCTACGAGCAGTACTTC. It is translated as CASSSRDTPYEQYF.

This clonotype was picked up many times. This chain links TRBV4-2 with TRBJ2-6; possibly TRBD1 or TRBD2 for D (5 bases each). This CDR3 has 17 amino acids. Per germline, CDR1 LGHNA and CDR2 YNFKEQ. V gave up 1 base and J gave up 4 bases, with 14 bases separating them. The CDR3 region is CASSQGSRGGGANVLTF. The CDR3 bases are TGTGCCAGCAGCCAAGGATCGAGGGGTGGAGGGGCCAACGTCCTGACTTTC.

This clonotype appeared many times. The rearrangement joins TRBV20-1 to TRBJ2-7, with D possibly TRBD1 on 6 matching bases. Germline-derived CDR1 and CDR2 are DFQATT and SNEGSKA (reference sequence). The CDR3 has 13 amino acids. The V and J ends lost 6 bases and 2 bases respectively, with 14 bases between them. In DNA, the CDR3 is TGCAGTGCCCCTGGCCCAGGGGCCTACGAGCAGTACTTC. It codes for CSAPGPGAYEQYF.

The chain is built from TRBV28 and TRBJ1-2, with 9 bases identical to TRBD1. Germline values: CDR1 MDHEN, CDR2 SYDVKM. The CDR3 consists of 14 residues. With 10 bases clipped from V and 3 bases from J, the junction kept 9 bases outside the gene matches. CDR3 in DNA: TGTGCCATGGGCCCCGGGACAGGGCACTATGGCTACACCTTC. Residues: CAMGPGTGHYGYTF.

This clonotype was seen repeatedly, ten times or more. This sequence joins TRBV28 and TRBJ2-3; a weak D match, TRBD1 (6 bases). CDR1 and CDR2 from the germline V gene are MDHEN and SYDVKM. The CDR3 is 14 amino acids. V was cut by 3 bases and J by 1 base, with 8 bases left in between. The CDR3: CASSFPGGTDTQYF. The CDR3 DNA sequence: TGTGCCAGCAGTTTCCCAGGGGGCACAGATACGCAGTATTTT.

This clonotype was counted many times. The gene calls are TRBV20-1 and TRBJ2-5, with D perhaps being TRBD1 or TRBD2 (6 bases each). CDR1 is DFQATT and CDR2 is SNEGSKA in the germline V gene (reference sequence). The length of the CDR3 is 14 residues. V lost 3 bases and J lost 2, with 13 bases in between. The CDR3 DNA reads TGCAGTGCTAGGAGGGGGGCGGCGCAAGAGACCCAGTACTTC. Its protein product is CSARRGAAQETQYF.

In its sample, this clonotype was seen many times. The chain is built from TRBV7-2 and TRBJ1-2; a weak D match, TRBD1 (6 bases). Trimming pared 4 bases from V and 0 bases from J, leaving 12 bases between. The germline V gene encodes CDR1 SGHTA and CDR2 FQGNSA. This CDR3 is built from 15 residues. The CDR3 reads CASSSGTYPNYGYTF. The CDR3 DNA is TGTGCCAGCAGCTCCGGGACATATCCTAACTATGGCTACACCTTC.

This clonotype was detected only a few times. The rearrangement joins TRBV20-1 to TRBJ2-1; maybe TRBD1 (6 bases). With 5 bases removed from V and 4 bases from J, the gap between germline ends came to 15 bases. The CDR3 totals 14 residues. Germline CDR1 reads DFQATT; CDR2 reads SNEGSKA (reference sequence). In DNA, the CDR3 is TGCAGTGCTGAAGAAGAGGGGGTATACAATGAGCAGTTCTTC. Translating it yields CSAEEEGVYNEQFF.

This clonotype has more than one count but fewer than ten. The CDR3 nucleotides are TGTGCCAGCAGTTTCGTTCTGGACAGGCCTTCAATTTATGGCTACACCTTC. This sequence encodes CASSFVLDRPSIYGYTF. V gene TRBV12-3 or TRBV12-4 combines with J gene TRBJ1-2, with 7 bases that match TRBD1. CDR3 length: 17 amino acids. Trimming took 3 bases from V and 5 from J; bases not matched to a gene: 15.

This clonotype has at least ten counts. The rearrangement uses TRBV5-1 and TRBJ2-7; 12 positions match TRBD2. CDR3 length: 15 residues. Germline lookup yields CDR1 SGHRS and CDR2 YFSETQ. V dropped 4 bases and J dropped 2; count of bases not matched to a gene: 4. CDR3 residues: CASSPGLAGPYEQYF. CDR3 in DNA: TGCGCCAGCAGCCCCGGACTAGCGGGGCCCTACGAGCAGTACTTC.

This clonotype was seen ten or more times. CDR3 loop: CAIGLAGDHNEQFF. CDR3 coding DNA: TGTGCAATCGGACTAGCGGGAGATCACAATGAGCAGTTCTTC. The chain joins TRBV28 to TRBJ2-1; TRBD2 matches at 13 bases. The germline V gene has CDR1 MDHEN and CDR2 SYDVKM. The CDR3 covers 14 residues.